This T cell receptor beta chain stems from a study of cytotoxic CD8 clonotypes in ibrutinib-treated CLL. Study-wide context: The group held roughly ten relapsed/refractory and under 16 treatment-naive patients, with fewer than 18 IGHV unmutated.

Germline loops: CDR1 SGHRS, CDR2 YFSETQ. With 4 bases removed from V and 3 bases from J, the gap between germline ends came to 10 bases. The CDR3 runs to 14 residues. This clone showed up just a few times. A 1 in 200,000 to 1 in 1 million T cell depth was the sequencing target. Profiled with immunoSEQ multiplex PCR; TCRdb holds only in-frame clones, not every one. The sample holds 55,000 to 60,000 clones; around 52% are singletons and the top ten take more than 20%. This sequence originates from a human donor with chronic lymphocytic leukemia. The source material was PBMCs, sampled at disease progression, from a patient treated with ibrutinib. This chain uses TRBV5-1 with TRBJ2-2; the D is unclear. DNA for the CDR3: TGCGCCAGCAGCGGGTACAGTCACACCGGGGAGCTGTTTTTT. Translating gives CASSGYSHTGELFF.